These T cell receptor beta chains were read from a single sample in a study of T cells in localized non-small cell lung cancer. Some clones are missing from TCRdb's copy, which holds only in-frame ones; the method was immunoSEQ multiplex PCR. This sample has about 1,400 clones; about 33% occur once, and the top ten carry roughly a tenth. Sequenced material: normal lung tissue next to the tumor, taken before any cancer treatment. These receptors originate from a man aged 35 to 70 with stage I lung adenocarcinoma. CDR3s include the opening cysteine and the closing phenylalanine or tryptophan. D genes are given only for firm matches. Size is stated for part of the rows, as once, few or many counts, or as a class when the clone is expanded.

J gene: TRBJ1-4; clone size: NA; V gene: TRBV19; D gene: NA; CDR3 DNA: TGTGCCAGTAGTTCCAGGTTTAATGAAAAACTGTTTTTT; CDR3 protein: CASSSRFNEKLFF
J gene: TRBJ2-7; clone size: once; V gene: TRBV5-1; D gene: NA; CDR3 DNA: TGCGCCAGCAGCTTGGAGCAGGGGTTCTACGAGCAGTACTTC; CDR3 protein: CASSLEQGFYEQYF
J gene: TRBJ2-1; clone size: few; V gene: TRBV12-5; D gene: TRBD1; CDR3 DNA: TGTGCTAGTGGTTTCCAACAGGGGGCTTCCTACAATGAGCAGTTCTTC; CDR3 protein: CASGFQQGASYNEQFF
J gene: TRBJ2-2; clone size: few; V gene: TRBV9; D gene: TRBD2; CDR3 DNA: TGTGCCAGCAGCGTACTAGCGGGAGGGGCCGGGGAGCTGTTTTTT; CDR3 protein: CASSVLAGGAGELFF
J gene: TRBJ1-5; clone size: NA; V gene: TRBV28; D gene: TRBD1; CDR3 DNA: TGTGCCAGCAGGGACGGACAGGGTAGCAATCAGCCCCAGCATTTT; CDR3 protein: CASRDGQGSNQPQHF
J gene: TRBJ1-1; clone size: NA; V gene: TRBV6-8; D gene: NA; CDR3 DNA: TGTGCCAGCAGTTTTAACCCCGAGGCTGAAGCTTTCTTT; CDR3 protein: CASSFNPEAEAFF
J gene: TRBJ1-1; clone size: NA; V gene: TRBV9; D gene: TRBD1; CDR3 DNA: TGTGCCAGCACTCTAGGACAGGGCAGCACTGAAGCTTTCTTT; CDR3 protein: CASTLGQGSTEAFF
J gene: TRBJ2-7; clone size: NA; V gene: TRBV6-7; D gene: NA; CDR3 DNA: TGTGCCACCAGTGATGGGGACGAGCAGTACTTC; CDR3 protein: CATSDGDEQYF
J gene: TRBJ2-2; clone size: NA; V gene: TRBV30; D gene: NA; CDR3 DNA: TGTGCCTGGAGTGTCACCGTGGCCGGGGAGCTGTTTTTT; CDR3 protein: CAWSVTVAGELFF
J gene: TRBJ2-7; clone size: few; V gene: TRBV10-3; D gene: NA; CDR3 DNA: TGTGCCTCCGCTCGGGGAAGCTCCTACGAGCAGTACTTC; CDR3 protein: CASARGSSYEQYF
J gene: TRBJ2-5; clone size: NA; V gene: TRBV5-1; D gene: NA; CDR3 DNA: TGCGCCAGCAGCTTGGAGGTCAATAGGGAGACCCAGTACTTC; CDR3 protein: CASSLEVNRETQYF
J gene: TRBJ1-5; clone size: NA; V gene: TRBV18; D gene: NA; CDR3 DNA: TGTGCCAGCTCGACCGGGGGGCAGGACCAGCCCCAGCATTTT; CDR3 protein: CASSTGGQDQPQHF
J gene: TRBJ1-5; clone size: NA; V gene: TRBV30; D gene: NA; CDR3 DNA: TGTGCCTGGCAGGGGACGGGACAGCCCCAGCATTTT; CDR3 protein: CAWQGTGQPQHF
J gene: TRBJ2-7; clone size: medium-sized; V gene: TRBV7-8; D gene: NA; CDR3 DNA: TGTGCCAGCAGCTCAAAACAGGATCTCGAGCAGTACTTC; CDR3 protein: CASSSKQDLEQYF
J gene: TRBJ1-5; clone size: NA; V gene: TRBV6-8; D gene: NA; CDR3 DNA: TGTGCCAGCAGGACCAACTCAGGGGGCAATCAGCCCCAGCATTTT; CDR3 protein: CASRTNSGGNQPQHF
J gene: TRBJ2-1; clone size: few; V gene: TRBV18; D gene: TRBD2; CDR3 DNA: TGTGCCAGCTCACCTAGCTTAGCGGGGGGGCGCGGCAATGAGCAGTTCTTC; CDR3 protein: CASSPSLAGGRGNEQFF
J gene: TRBJ2-7; clone size: NA; V gene: TRBV6-8; D gene: NA; CDR3 DNA: TGTGCCAGCAGTTCTAATATGGTTACCTACGAGCAGTACTTC; CDR3 protein: CASSSNMVTYEQYF
J gene: TRBJ1-1; clone size: medium-sized; V gene: TRBV4-1; D gene: TRBD1; CDR3 DNA: TGCGCCAGCAGCCAAGATTCTCCGGGACAGTCTTTGAACACTGAAGCTTTCTTT; CDR3 protein: CASSQDSPGQSLNTEAFF
J gene: TRBJ2-7; clone size: NA; V gene: TRBV5-1; D gene: TRBD1; CDR3 DNA: TGCGCCAGCAGCTTTGGGACAGGCCACTACGAGCAGTACTTC; CDR3 protein: CASSFGTGHYEQYF
J gene: TRBJ2-1; clone size: NA; V gene: TRBV9; D gene: NA; CDR3 DNA: TGTGCCAGCAGCGTAGATCCCGGGGCGGGAGAGCAGTTCTTC; CDR3 protein: CASSVDPGAGEQFF
J gene: TRBJ2-5; clone size: large; V gene: TRBV6-8; D gene: NA; CDR3 DNA: TGTGCCAGCAGTGCTAATATAAAAGAGACCCAGTACTTC; CDR3 protein: CASSANIKETQYF
J gene: TRBJ1-5; clone size: medium-sized; V gene: TRBV9; D gene: NA; CDR3 DNA: TGTGCCAGCAGTGAACTACAGCCAGTTCAGCCCCAGCATTTT; CDR3 protein: CASSELQPVQPQHF
J gene: TRBJ2-1; clone size: NA; V gene: TRBV19; D gene: NA; CDR3 DNA: TGTGCCAGTAGTTGGGCCCGGGACTCGCCAGAGCAGTTCTTC; CDR3 protein: CASSWARDSPEQFF